Listed below are T cell receptor beta chains from one sample, sequenced in a study of OX40 agonist ivuxolimab in advanced cancers. Data came from immunoSEQ multiplex PCR; TCRdb stores just in-frame clones and leaves some out. This table holds around 100,000 clones, around 90% found once. Sample: CD4+ or CD8+ T cells sorted from blood, taken in a trial of the OX40 agonist ivuxolimab. These receptors came from an adult with an advanced solid tumor such as melanoma, head and neck, liver or kidney cancer. Each CDR3 is given with its conserved first and last residue. D genes are given only for firm matches. Size is omitted from some rows. Given values are once, few, many or a class for expanded clones.

J	V	length	D	size	DNA	CDR3
TRBJ2-4	TRBV5-1	15	.	.	TGCGCCAGCAGCGAGGCTTGGACGGCCAAAAACATTCAGTACTTC	CASSEAWTAKNIQYF
TRBJ2-5	TRBV7-3	14	.	once	TGTGCCAGCAGGCCCCCCCGCCCAAAAGAGACCCAGTACTTC	CASRPPRPKETQYF
TRBJ2-7	TRBV29-1	14	.	.	TGCAGCGTGAAATCGGGACTTATAACCTACGAGCAGTACTTC	CSVKSGLITYEQYF
TRBJ2-3	TRBV4-2	18	TRBD2	.	TGTGCCAGCAGCCAAGATCTGGGGCTAGCGGGAAGGCGGGATACGCAGTATTTT	CASSQDLGLAGRRDTQYF
TRBJ2-3	TRBV11-2	11	.	.	TGTGCCAGCAGCTCAATGGGGGCGCAGTATTTT	CASSSMGAQYF
TRBJ2-2	TRBV6-1	16	.	.	TGTGCCAGCAGTGAACGTAGCACAGGTCGGACCGGGGAGCTGTTTTTT	CASSERSTGRTGELFF
TRBJ2-7	TRBV10-3	17	.	.	TGTGCCATCAGTGACAGGGGAGGTTTGGTGTCTCCCTACGAGCAGTACTTC	CAISDRGGLVSPYEQYF
TRBJ1-5	TRBV7-2	13	.	.	TGTGCCAGCAGCTTCCCGGGTGTGCAGCCCCAGCATTTT	CASSFPGVQPQHF
TRBJ2-1	TRBV11-2	15	TRBD1	.	TGTGCCATCAATACGCCGGGACAGAAATACAATGAGCAGTTCTTC	CAINTPGQKYNEQFF
TRBJ1-1	TRBV6-5	13	.	few	TGTGCCAGCAGTTACTGGGAAAACACTGAAGCTTTCTTT	CASSYWENTEAFF
TRBJ2-5	TRBV5-6	15	TRBD2	.	TGTGCCAGCAGCAAAAAGCGGGAGAGCTGGGAGACCCAGTACTTC	CASSKKRESWETQYF
TRBJ2-3	TRBV5-1	15	.	.	TGCGCCAGCAGCCCCCAACCGGGCAGCACAGATACGCAGTATTTT	CASSPQPGSTDTQYF